A selection of T cell receptor beta chains follows, all from one sample in a study of naive and memory T cell subsets. TCRdb re-analysed the UMI-ligation and nested PCR reads in MiXCR, keeping a single row per CDR3 protein. The data contain 14,000 or so distinct CDR3 sequences, 4% to 6.5% of them singletons. The specimen comprised skin, sampled from a tuberculin skin test site. Receptors originate from an adult in good health. The CDR3 runs from the conserved cysteine through the conserved F or W. A D gene is named only where the DNA matches it firmly. Size tells how often a clone was seen (once, few, many) or the class of an expanded clone, and some rows leave it out.

>-|TRBJ1-5|TRBV7-8|many
CASSLVAKGVGQPQHF
TGTGCCAGCAGCTTAGTGGCAAAAGGGGTCGGACAGCCCCAGCATTTT
>-|TRBJ1-1|TRBV12-3/TRBV12-4|many
CASSLWTANTEAFF
TGTGCCAGCAGTTTATGGACGGCGAACACTGAAGCTTTCTTT
>-|TRBJ2-1|TRBV7-2|many
CASSSRRGNEQFF
TGTGCCAGCAGCTCCAGGCGAGGGAATGAGCAGTTCTTC
>-|TRBJ1-1|TRBV2|medium-sized
CASSAPGESTEAFF
TGTGCCAGCAGTGCCCCGGGGGAAAGCACTGAAGCTTTCTTT
>-|TRBJ2-5|TRBV5-4|many
CASSLGRNQETQYF
TGTGCCAGCAGCTTGGGACGGAACCAAGAGACCCAGTACTTC
>TRBD1|TRBJ1-2|TRBV7-2|medium-sized
CASSYLLDRGAYGYTF
TGTGCCAGCAGTTACTTACTAGACAGGGGAGCATATGGCTACACCTTC
>-|TRBJ1-1|TRBV19|few
CASGAFSMNTEAFF
TGTGCCAGTGGGGCCTTTTCCATGAACACTGAAGCTTTCTTT
>TRBD1|TRBJ1-1|TRBV6-1|-
CASRRQGPEAFF
TGTGCCAGCAGACGACAGGGCCCTGAAGCTTTCTTT
>-|TRBJ1-3|TRBV28|many
CASSFQGSGNTIYF
TGTGCCAGCAGTTTTCAGGGCTCTGGAAACACCATATATTTT
>-|TRBJ2-5|TRBV5-4|-
CASSLVGQRLAETQYF
TGTGCCAGCAGCTTGGTTGGACAGAGACTCGCTGAGACCCAGTACTTC
>TRBD1|TRBJ1-5|TRBV4-3|many
CASSQNQGAHQPQHF
TGCGCCAGCAGCCAAAATCAGGGGGCGCATCAGCCCCAGCATTTT
>TRBD1|TRBJ2-1|TRBV6-6|many
CASSSTGGDEQFF
TGTGCCAGCAGTTCTACAGGGGGCGATGAGCAGTTCTTC